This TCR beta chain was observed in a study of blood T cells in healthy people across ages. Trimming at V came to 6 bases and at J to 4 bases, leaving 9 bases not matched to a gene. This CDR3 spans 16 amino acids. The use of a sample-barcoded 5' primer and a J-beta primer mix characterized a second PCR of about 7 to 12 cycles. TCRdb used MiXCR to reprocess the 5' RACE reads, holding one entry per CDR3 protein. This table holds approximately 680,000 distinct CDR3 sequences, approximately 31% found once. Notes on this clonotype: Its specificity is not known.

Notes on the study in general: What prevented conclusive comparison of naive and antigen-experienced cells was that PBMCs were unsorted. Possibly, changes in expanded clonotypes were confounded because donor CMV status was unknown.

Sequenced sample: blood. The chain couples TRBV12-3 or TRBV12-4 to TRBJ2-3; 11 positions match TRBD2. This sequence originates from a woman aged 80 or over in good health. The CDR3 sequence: CASSPLAGGTADTQYF. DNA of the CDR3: TGTGCCAGCAGCCCCCTAGCGGGAGGAACGGCAGATACGCAGTATTTT.